This entry concerns a single TCR beta chain. TCRdb's copy holds only in-frame clones and misses some; the assay was immunoSEQ multiplex PCR. In the table there are under 450,000 clones, roughly four fifths of which are singletons. Germline V gene data show CDR1 as SGHKS and CDR2 as YYEKEE (reference sequence). CDR3 length equals 13 residues. Deletions cut 6 bases from V and 6 bases from J, with 16 bases between. The data stem from a study of blood T cell repertoires in COVID-19. Study-wide context: The study drew acute and convalescent COVID-19 samples from the United States, Italy and Spain.

Clinical history reported by participants formed the basis on which cohorts were assigned. Donors in Cohort 3 counted as recovered after two negative PCRs, clearance, or symptom resolution. Sequencing was done on a sample of PBMCs or T cells enriched from blood (not recorded which). The sequence was obtained from a woman aged 45-59 years who had recovered from COVID-19. The gene calls are TRBV5-5 and TRBJ2-7; a possible D gene is TRBD1 (6 bases). CDR3 sequence: CASTPDSRGEQYF. The DNA of the CDR3 is TGTGCCAGCACCCCGGACAGTAGGGGCGAGCAGTACTTC.